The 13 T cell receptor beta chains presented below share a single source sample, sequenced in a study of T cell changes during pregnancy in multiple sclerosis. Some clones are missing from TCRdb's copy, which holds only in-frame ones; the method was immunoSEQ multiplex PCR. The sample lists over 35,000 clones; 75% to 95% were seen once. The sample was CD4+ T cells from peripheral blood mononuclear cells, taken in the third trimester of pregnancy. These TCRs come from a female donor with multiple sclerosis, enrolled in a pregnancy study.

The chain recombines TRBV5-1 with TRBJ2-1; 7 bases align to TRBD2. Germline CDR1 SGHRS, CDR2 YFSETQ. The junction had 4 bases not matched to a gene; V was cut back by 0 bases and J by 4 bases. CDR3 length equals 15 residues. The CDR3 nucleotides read TGCGCCAGCAGCTTGGCAGCGGGGTCATACAATGAGCAGTTCTTC. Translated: CASSLAAGSYNEQFF.

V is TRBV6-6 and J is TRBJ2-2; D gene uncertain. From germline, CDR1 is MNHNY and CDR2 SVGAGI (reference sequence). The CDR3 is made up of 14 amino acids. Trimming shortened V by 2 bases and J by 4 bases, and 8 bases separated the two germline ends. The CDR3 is CASSYGQTTGELFF. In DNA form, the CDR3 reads TGTGCCAGCAGTTACGGGCAGACCACCGGGGAGCTGTTTTTT.

The CDR3: CASMTGTVTGELFF. CDR3 DNA sequence: TGTGCCAGTATGACAGGGACGGTAACCGGGGAGCTGTTTTTT. The chain carries TRBV19 and TRBJ2-2; 7 nucleotides line up with TRBD1. This CDR3 contains 14 residues. The J segment lost 5 bases and the V segment lost 7 bases, leaving 7 bases of the junction unmatched. In germline, CDR1 is LNHDA, CDR2 SQIVND (reference sequence).

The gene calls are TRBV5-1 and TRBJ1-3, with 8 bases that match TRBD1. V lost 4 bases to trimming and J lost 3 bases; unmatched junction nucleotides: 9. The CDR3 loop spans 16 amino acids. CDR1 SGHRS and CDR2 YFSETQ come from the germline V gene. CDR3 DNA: TGCGCCAGCAGCGAAGGGGCAGGGGGCGGTGGAAACACCATATATTTT. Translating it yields CASSEGAGGGGNTIYF.

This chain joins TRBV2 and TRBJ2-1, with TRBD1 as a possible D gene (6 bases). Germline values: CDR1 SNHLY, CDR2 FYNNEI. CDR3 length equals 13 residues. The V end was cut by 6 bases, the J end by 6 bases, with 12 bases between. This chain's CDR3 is CASRVPGVNEQFF. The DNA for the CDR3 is TGTGCCAGCAGAGTTCCAGGGGTCAATGAGCAGTTCTTC.

This CDR3 is CASSPQRGTGTGVSGYTF. The CDR3 nucleotides read TGTGCCAGCAGCCCCCAGAGGGGTACCGGGACAGGGGTTTCTGGCTACACCTTC. This chain links TRBV7-2 with TRBJ1-2, with TRBD1 identical over 10 bases. V trimming: 5 bases; J trimming: 7 bases; junction bases outside the gene matches: 19. The germline V gene encodes CDR1 SGHTA and CDR2 FQGNSA. This CDR3 comprises 18 residues.

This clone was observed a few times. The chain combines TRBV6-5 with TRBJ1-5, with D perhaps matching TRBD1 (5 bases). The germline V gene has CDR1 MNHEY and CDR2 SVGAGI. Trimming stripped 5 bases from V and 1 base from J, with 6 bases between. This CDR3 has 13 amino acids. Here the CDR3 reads CASSRTSNQPQHF. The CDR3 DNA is TGTGCCAGCAGTAGGACAAGCAATCAGCCCCAGCATTTT.

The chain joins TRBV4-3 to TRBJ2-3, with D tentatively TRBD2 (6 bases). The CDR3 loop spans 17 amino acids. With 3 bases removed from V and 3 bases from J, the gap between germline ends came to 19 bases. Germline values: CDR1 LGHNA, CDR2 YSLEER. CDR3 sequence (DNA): TGCGCCAGCAGCCACGGGGCGGAGGGGAAGATAACAGATACGCAGTATTTT. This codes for CASSHGAEGKITDTQYF.

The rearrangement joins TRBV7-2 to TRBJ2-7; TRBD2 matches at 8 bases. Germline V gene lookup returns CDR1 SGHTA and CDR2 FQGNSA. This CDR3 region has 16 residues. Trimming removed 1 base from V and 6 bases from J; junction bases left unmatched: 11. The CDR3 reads CASSLDLRAGVGEQYF. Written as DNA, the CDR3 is TGTGCCAGCAGCTTAGATTTACGAGCGGGAGTGGGCGAGCAGTACTTC. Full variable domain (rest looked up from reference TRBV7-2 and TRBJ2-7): GAGVSQSPSNKVTEKGKDVELRCDPISGHTALYWYRQSLGQGLEFLIYFQGNSAPDKSGLPSDRFSAERTGGSVSTLTIQRTQQEDSAVYLCASSLDLRAGVGEQYFGPGTRLTVT.

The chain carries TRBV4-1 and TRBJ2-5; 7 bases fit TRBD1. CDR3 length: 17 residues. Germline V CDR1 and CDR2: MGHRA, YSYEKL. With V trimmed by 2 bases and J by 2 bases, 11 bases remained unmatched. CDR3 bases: TGCGCCAGCAGCCAATCTATTCCGGGACAGCCTCAAGAGACCCAGTACTTC. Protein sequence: CASSQSIPGQPQETQYF.

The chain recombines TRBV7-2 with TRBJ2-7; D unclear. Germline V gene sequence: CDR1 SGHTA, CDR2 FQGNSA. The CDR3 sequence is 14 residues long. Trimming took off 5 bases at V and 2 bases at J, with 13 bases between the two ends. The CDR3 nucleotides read TGTGCCAGCAGCACGCCGACCCTAGCCTACGAGCAGTACTTC. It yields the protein CASSTPTLAYEQYF. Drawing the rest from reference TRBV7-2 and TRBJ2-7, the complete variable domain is GAGVSQSPSNKVTEKGKDVELRCDPISGHTALYWYRQSLGQGLEFLIYFQGNSAPDKSGLPSDRFSAERTGGSVSTLTIQRTQQEDSAVYLCASSTPTLAYEQYFGPGTRLTVT.

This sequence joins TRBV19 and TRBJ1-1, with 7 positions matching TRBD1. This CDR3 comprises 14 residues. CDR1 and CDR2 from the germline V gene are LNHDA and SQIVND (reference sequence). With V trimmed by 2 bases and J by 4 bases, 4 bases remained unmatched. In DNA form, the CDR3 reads TGTGCCAGTAGTATAAGACAGGGAGGCACTGAAGCTTTCTTT. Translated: CASSIRQGGTEAFF.

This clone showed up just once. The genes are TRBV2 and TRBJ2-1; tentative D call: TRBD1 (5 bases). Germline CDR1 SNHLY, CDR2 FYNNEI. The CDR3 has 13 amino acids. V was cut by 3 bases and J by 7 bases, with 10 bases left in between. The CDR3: CASSEAGKNEQFF. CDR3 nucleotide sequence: TGTGCCAGCAGTGAGGCAGGGAAGAATGAGCAGTTCTTC.